This T cell receptor (beta chain) was sequenced in a study of early T cells in non-severe SARS-CoV-2 infection. Looking at the study overall: Unpaired chains resulted from sequencing bulk RNA of unsorted whole blood.

Trimming cost V 4 bases and J 5 bases, with 15 bases left between them. CDR1 and CDR2 (germline): SQVTM, ANQGSEA. This CDR3 is 14 amino acids long. MiXCR was run by TCRdb on the 5' RACE reads, yielding one entry per CDR3 protein. The profile shows about 50,000 distinct CDR3 sequences, approximately 7.6% of them singletons. This sequence joins TRBV29-1 and TRBJ2-1; D is perhaps TRBD1 (6 bases). This TCR was recovered from an adult who was a healthcare worker with PCR-confirmed SARS-CoV-2 infection or an uninfected control (not recorded which). Sequenced sample: whole blood. For the CDR3, the DNA is TGCAGCGTTGTATTTGGGACAATCAACAATGAGCAGTTCTTC. Its translation: CSVVFGTINNEQFF.